The clone carrying this T cell receptor (beta chain) was recorded at least ten times. Antigen specificity is unknown. This record belongs to a study of human T cells and chemical hapten exposure. Study overall: Enrolled patients were predominantly female and had alopecia areata, totalis or universalis.

Time point defined: pre-sensitization, week 0. Regarding treatment: therapeutic diphenylcyclopropenone sensitization with weekly scalp DPC. Study-wide findings and caveats: Against controls, expanded TCRs gave rise to significantly more large CDR3 similarity clusters. Each of the donors had alopecia, so their immune responses may not resemble those of healthy people.

As the library was built, unique molecular identifiers were attached to individual cDNA molecules. Via MiXCR, TCRdb re-called the RACE reads, giving one row per CDR3 protein. The table has about 98,000 distinct CDR3 sequences, 10% to 14% seen once; the top ten hold approximately 3.3%. The sequencing used whole blood, collected in connection with sensitization to the hapten diphenylcyclopropenone (DPC). The sequence derives from a woman aged 55-69 years with alopecia areata. Some clones in this sample may be carry-over from other donors' samples.

The CDR3 loop is CASSFGSSDEQFF. In nucleotides, the CDR3 is TGTGCCAGCAGTTTTGGAAGCTCGGATGAGCAGTTCTTC. The genes are TRBV12-3 or TRBV12-4 and TRBJ2-1; D not resolved. The CDR3 is made up of 13 amino acids. The V end lost 3 bases, the J end lost 8 bases, and 11 bases lay between the germline ends.